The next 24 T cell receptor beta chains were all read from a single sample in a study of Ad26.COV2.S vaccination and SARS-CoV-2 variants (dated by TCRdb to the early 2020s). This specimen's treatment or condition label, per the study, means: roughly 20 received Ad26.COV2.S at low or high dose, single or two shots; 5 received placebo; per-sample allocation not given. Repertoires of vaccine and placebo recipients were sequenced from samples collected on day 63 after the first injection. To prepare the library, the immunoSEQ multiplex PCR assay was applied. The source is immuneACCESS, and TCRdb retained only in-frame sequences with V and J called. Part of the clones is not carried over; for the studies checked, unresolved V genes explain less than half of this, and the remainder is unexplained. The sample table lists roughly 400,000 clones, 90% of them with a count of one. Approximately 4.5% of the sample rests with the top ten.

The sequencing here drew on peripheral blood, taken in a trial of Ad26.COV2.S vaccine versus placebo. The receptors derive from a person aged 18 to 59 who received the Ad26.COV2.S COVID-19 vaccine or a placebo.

The CDR3 DNA follows: TGTGCCAGTAGTAACCTTGGCCGGACTAGCACCGGGGAGCTGTTTTTT. It yields the protein CASSNLGRTSTGELFF. The chain joins TRBV19 to TRBJ2-2, with TRBD2 matching over 7 bases. The V gene's germline CDR1 is LNHDA and CDR2 SQIVND (reference sequence). The length of the CDR3 is 16 residues. Trimming cost V 4 bases and J 4 bases; bases outside gene matches: 9.

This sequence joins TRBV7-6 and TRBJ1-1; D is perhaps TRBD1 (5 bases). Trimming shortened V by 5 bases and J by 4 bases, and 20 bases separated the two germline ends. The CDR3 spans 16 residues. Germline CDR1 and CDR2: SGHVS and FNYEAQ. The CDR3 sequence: CASSPRLGGVSTEAFF. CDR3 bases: TGTGCCAGCAGCCCAAGGTTAGGAGGGGTGAGCACTGAAGCTTTCTTT.

Here the CDR3 reads CASSPGRGEDQPQHF. The CDR3 DNA sequence: TGTGCCAGCAGTCCTGGTAGGGGAGAGGATCAGCCCCAGCATTTT. The gene calls are TRBV28 and TRBJ1-5; a weak D match, TRBD1 (5 bases). Trimming cost V 5 bases and J 5 bases, with 16 bases left between them. Per germline, CDR1 MDHEN and CDR2 SYDVKM. The CDR3 is made up of 15 amino acids.

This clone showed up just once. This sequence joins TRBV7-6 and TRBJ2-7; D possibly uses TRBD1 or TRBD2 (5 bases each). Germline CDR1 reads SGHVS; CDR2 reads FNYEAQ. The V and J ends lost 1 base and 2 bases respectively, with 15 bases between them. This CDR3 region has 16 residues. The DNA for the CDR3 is TGTGCCAGCAGCTTAGGGGGGTGGGATGGGCCCTACGAGCAGTACTTC. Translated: CASSLGGWDGPYEQYF.

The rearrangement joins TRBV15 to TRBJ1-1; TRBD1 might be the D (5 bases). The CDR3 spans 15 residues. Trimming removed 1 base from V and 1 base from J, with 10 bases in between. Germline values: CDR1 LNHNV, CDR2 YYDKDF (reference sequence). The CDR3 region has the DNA TGTGCCACCAGCAGAGCTTTTCAGGGGAACACTGAAGCTTTCTTT. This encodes CATSRAFQGNTEAFF.

In DNA, the CDR3 is TGTGCCAGCAGCGCTGAGACTACCTCCTACAATGAGCAGTTCTTC. It specifies CASSAETTSYNEQFF. The gene calls are TRBV9 and TRBJ2-1; TRBD2 might be the D (5 bases). The CDR3 sequence is 15 residues long. The V end was cut by 3 bases, the J end by 0 bases, with 10 bases between. CDR1 is SGDLS and CDR2 is YYNGEE in the germline V gene.

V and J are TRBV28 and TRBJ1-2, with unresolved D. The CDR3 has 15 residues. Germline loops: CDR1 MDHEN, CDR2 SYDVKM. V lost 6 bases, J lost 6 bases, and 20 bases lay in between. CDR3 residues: CASSLNPGAANGYTF. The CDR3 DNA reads TGTGCCAGCAGCCTTAATCCAGGAGCGGCGAATGGCTACACCTTC.

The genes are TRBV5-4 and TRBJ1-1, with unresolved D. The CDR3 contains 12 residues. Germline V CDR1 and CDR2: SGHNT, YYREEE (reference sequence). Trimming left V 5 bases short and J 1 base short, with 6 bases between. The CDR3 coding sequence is TGTGCCAGCAGGATGGGGAACACTGAAGCTTTCTTT. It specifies CASRMGNTEAFF. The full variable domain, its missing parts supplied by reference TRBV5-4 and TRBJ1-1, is ETGVTQSPTHLIKTRGQQVTLRCSSQSGHNTVSWYQQALGQGPQFIFQYYREEENGRGNFPPRFSGLQFPNYSSELNVNALELDDSALYLCASRMGNTEAFFGQGTRLTVV.

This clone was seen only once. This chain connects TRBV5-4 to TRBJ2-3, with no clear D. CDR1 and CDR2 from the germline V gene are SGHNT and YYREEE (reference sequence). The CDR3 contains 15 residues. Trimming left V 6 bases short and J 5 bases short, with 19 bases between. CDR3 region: CASNDDGLRVDTQYF. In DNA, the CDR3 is TGTGCCAGCAACGACGATGGATTACGAGTAGATACGCAGTATTTT. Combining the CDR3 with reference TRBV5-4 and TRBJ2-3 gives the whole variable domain ETGVTQSPTHLIKTRGQQVTLRCSSQSGHNTVSWYQQALGQGPQFIFQYYREEENGRGNFPPRFSGLQFPNYSSELNVNALELDDSALYLCASNDDGLRVDTQYFGPGTRLTVL.

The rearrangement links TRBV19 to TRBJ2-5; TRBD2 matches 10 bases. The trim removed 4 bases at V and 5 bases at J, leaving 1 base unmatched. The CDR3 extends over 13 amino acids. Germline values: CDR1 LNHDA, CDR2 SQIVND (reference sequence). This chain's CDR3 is CASSTGLAETQYF. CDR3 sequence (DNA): TGTGCCAGTAGTACGGGACTAGCGGAGACCCAGTACTTC.

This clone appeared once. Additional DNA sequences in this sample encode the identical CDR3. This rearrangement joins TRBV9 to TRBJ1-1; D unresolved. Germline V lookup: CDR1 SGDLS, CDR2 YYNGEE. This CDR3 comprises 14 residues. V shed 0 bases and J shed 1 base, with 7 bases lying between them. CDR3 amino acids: CASSVGGSNTEAFF. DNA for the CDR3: TGTGCCAGCAGCGTAGGAGGATCGAACACTGAAGCTTTCTTT.

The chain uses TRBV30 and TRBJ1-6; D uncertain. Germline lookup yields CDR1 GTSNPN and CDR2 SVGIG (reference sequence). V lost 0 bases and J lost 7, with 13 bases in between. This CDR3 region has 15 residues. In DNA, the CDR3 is TGTGCCTGGAGTGTTGGTCGGGGAGGCAATTCACCCCTCCACTTT. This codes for CAWSVGRGGNSPLHF.

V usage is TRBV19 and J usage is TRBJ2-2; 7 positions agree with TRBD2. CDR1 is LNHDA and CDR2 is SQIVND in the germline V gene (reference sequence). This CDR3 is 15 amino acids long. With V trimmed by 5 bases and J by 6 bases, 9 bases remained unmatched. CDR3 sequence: CASSLAGEGAGELFF. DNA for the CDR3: TGTGCCAGTAGTTTGGCGGGAGAAGGGGCCGGGGAGCTGTTTTTT.

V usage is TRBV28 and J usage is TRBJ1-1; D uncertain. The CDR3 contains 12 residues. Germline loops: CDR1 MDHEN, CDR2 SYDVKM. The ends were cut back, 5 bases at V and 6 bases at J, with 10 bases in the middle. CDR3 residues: CASSTQRPEAFF. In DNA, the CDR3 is TGTGCCAGCAGTACACAGAGGCCTGAAGCTTTCTTT. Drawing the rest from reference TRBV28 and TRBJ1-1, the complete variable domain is DVKVTQSSRYLVKRTGEKVFLECVQDMDHENMFWYRQDPGLGLRLIYFSYDVKMKEKGDIPEGYSVSREKKERFSLILESASTNQTSMYLCASSTQRPEAFFGQGTRLTVV.

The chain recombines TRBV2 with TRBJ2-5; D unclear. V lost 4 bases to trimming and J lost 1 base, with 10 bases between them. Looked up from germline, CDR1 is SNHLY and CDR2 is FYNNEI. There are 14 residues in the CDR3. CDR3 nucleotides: TGTGCCAGCAGTGGGGCAGGCGTCCAAGAGACCCAGTACTTC. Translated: CASSGAGVQETQYF.

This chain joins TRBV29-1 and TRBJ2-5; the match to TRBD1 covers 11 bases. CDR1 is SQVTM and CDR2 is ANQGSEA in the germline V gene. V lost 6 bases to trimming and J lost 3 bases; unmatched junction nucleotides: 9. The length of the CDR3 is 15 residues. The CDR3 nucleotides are TGCAGCGTCGATGGGACAGGGGGACTAAAAGAGACCCAGTACTTC. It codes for CSVDGTGGLKETQYF.

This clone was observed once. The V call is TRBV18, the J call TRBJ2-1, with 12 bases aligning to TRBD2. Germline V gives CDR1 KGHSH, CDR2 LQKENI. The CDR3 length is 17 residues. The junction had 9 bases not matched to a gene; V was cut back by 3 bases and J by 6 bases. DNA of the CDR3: TGTGCCAGCTCACCGGGGCGACTAGCGGGAGACCGCAATGAGCAGTTCTTC. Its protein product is CASSPGRLAGDRNEQFF.

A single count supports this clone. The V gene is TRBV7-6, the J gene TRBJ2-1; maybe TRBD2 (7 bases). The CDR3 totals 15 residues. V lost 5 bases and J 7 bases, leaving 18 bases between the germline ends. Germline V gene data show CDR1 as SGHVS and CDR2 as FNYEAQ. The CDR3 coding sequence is TGTGCCAGCAGCCAACAGGTGGGAGGGGGTAATGAGCAGTTCTTC. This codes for CASSQQVGGGNEQFF.

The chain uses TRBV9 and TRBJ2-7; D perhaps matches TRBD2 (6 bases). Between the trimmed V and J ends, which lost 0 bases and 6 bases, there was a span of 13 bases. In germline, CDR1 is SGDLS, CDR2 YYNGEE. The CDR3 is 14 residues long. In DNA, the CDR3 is TGTGCCAGCAGCGTAGCGGAGGGGTTGGGCGAGCAGTACTTC. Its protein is CASSVAEGLGEQYF.

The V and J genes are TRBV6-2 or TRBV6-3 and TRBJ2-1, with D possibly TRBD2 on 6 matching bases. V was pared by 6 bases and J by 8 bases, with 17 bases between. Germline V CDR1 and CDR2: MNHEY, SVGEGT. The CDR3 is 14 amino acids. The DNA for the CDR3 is TGTGCCAGCAGCCGCCACGGGAGATTGTATGAGCAGTTCTTC. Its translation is CASSRHGRLYEQFF.

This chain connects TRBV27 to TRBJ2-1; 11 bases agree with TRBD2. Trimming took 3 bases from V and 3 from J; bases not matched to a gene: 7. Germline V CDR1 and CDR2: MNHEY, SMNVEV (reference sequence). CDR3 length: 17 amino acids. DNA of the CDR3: TGTGCCAGCAGTTTGAAGACTAGCGGGACGCGCTACAATGAGCAGTTCTTC. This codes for CASSLKTSGTRYNEQFF.

In DNA form, the CDR3 reads TGTGCCAGCAGCGCAGGACTAGCGGGAGGGCTAGAGACCCAGTACTTC. As protein: CASSAGLAGGLETQYF. The chain combines TRBV9 with TRBJ2-5; the match to TRBD2 covers 15 bases. V was clipped by 3 bases and J by 4 bases; unmatched bases: 4. The germline V gene encodes CDR1 SGDLS and CDR2 YYNGEE. The CDR3 has 16 amino acids.

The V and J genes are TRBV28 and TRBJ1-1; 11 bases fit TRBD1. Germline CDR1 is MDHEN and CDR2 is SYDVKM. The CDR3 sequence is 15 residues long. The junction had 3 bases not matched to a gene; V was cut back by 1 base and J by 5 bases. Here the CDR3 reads CASSLLGQGVTEAFF. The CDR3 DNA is TGTGCCAGCAGTTTATTGGGACAGGGGGTAACTGAAGCTTTCTTT. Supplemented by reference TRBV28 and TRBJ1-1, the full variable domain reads DVKVTQSSRYLVKRTGEKVFLECVQDMDHENMFWYRQDPGLGLRLIYFSYDVKMKEKGDIPEGYSVSREKKERFSLILESASTNQTSMYLCASSLLGQGVTEAFFGQGTRLTVV.

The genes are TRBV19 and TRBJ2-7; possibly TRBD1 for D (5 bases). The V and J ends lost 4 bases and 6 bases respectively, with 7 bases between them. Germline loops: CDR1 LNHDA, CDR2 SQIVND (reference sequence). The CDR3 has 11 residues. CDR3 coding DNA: TGTGCCAGTAGTACAGGGCTCGAGCAGTACTTC. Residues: CASSTGLEQYF.